The 20 T cell receptor beta chains reported below all come from one sample, sequenced in a study of blood T cell repertoires in COVID-19. The table came from immunoSEQ multiplex PCR; TCRdb's copy has only in-frame clones and leaves some out. The repertoire consists of 130,000 or so clones, with more than 70% occurring once and the leading ten covering more than 1.4%. The sequencing sample was made of peripheral blood. The source of these receptors is a man aged 55 to 70 with acute or convalescent COVID-19.

The rearrangement uses TRBV27 and TRBJ1-6, with D perhaps TRBD1 (6 bases). Looked up from germline, CDR1 is MNHEY and CDR2 is SMNVEV (reference sequence). CDR3 size: 15 residues. Trimming removed 7 bases from V and 7 bases from J, with 17 bases in between. The CDR3 is CASTLLRGGNSPLHF. The DNA for the CDR3 is TGTGCCAGCACCCTCCTCAGGGGTGGAAATTCACCCCTCCACTTT.

V usage is TRBV5-1 and J usage is TRBJ1-2; 7 bases agree with TRBD1. CDR1 is SGHRS and CDR2 is YFSETQ in the germline V gene. The CDR3 has 14 residues. The junction had 9 bases not matched to a gene; V was cut back by 5 bases and J by 5 bases. Here the CDR3 DNA reads TGCGCCAGCAGGCCCGGGACAGCCGCTTATGGCTACACCTTC. This translates into CASRPGTAAYGYTF.

The rearrangement links TRBV13 to TRBJ2-7, with TRBD2 identical over 7 bases. Unmatched junction bases numbered 17, after V lost 3 bases and J lost 3 bases. This CDR3 spans 18 amino acids. Germline V gene lookup returns CDR1 PRHDT and CDR2 FYEKMQ (reference sequence). In DNA, the CDR3 is TGTGCCAGCAGCTTGACTAGCTTACTAAACCCCGTAGGCTACGAGCAGTACTTC. Translating it yields CASSLTSLLNPVGYEQYF.

The chain is built from TRBV19 and TRBJ1-2; 8 bases agree with TRBD1. CDR3 length: 15 amino acids. V shed 1 base, J shed 2 bases, and the junction held 3 bases outside the gene matches. Germline CDR1 and CDR2: LNHDA and SQIVND (reference sequence). Here the CDR3 reads CASSIAGGQNYGYTF. The CDR3 DNA is TGTGCCAGTAGTATAGCAGGGGGCCAGAACTATGGCTACACCTTC.

This rearrangement joins TRBV7-2 to TRBJ1-4; the D is unclear. Between the trimmed V and J ends, which lost 6 bases and 8 bases, there was a span of 19 bases. The CDR3 totals 15 residues. CDR1 and CDR2 from the germline V gene are SGHTA and FQGNSA. CDR3 nucleotide sequence: TGTGCCAGCAGTCGAAATGGCAGACCGGAGGAAAAACTGTTTTTT. Protein sequence: CASSRNGRPEEKLFF.

On this clone itself: The sample contains more than one DNA sequence encoding this CDR3. The chain joins TRBV27 to TRBJ2-3; 8 positions agree with TRBD1. The length of the CDR3 is 14 residues. With V trimmed by 3 bases and J by 4 bases, 3 bases remained unmatched. CDR1 and CDR2 (germline): MNHEY, SMNVEV (reference sequence). The DNA of the CDR3 is TGTGCCAGCAGTTTCAGGGGGCGCCCAGATACGCAGTATTTT. Protein sequence: CASSFRGRPDTQYF.

The genes are TRBV7-9 and TRBJ2-5; 8 nucleotides line up with TRBD1. The CDR3 spans 14 residues. Germline loops: CDR1 SEHNR, CDR2 FQNEAQ (reference sequence). The junction had 3 bases not matched to a gene; V was cut back by 5 bases and J by 1 base. This chain's CDR3 is CASSRGTGQETQYF. The CDR3 DNA follows: TGTGCCAGCAGCCGAGGGACAGGCCAAGAGACCCAGTACTTC.

This clone was detected only once. The chain has TRBV12-5 and TRBJ1-2; D is possibly TRBD1 (6 bases). This CDR3 has 16 residues. Germline loops: CDR1 LGHNT, CDR2 FRNRAP. Trimming left V 1 base short and J 5 bases short, with 17 bases between. The CDR3 nucleotides read TGTGCTAGTGGTTTGGAGGACAGTTCAACAGTATATGGCTACACCTTC. This gives the protein CASGLEDSSTVYGYTF.

The CDR3 sequence is CASSYRGLNSGNTIYF. The CDR3 DNA is TGTGCCAGCAGTTACAGGGGCCTAAACTCTGGAAACACCATATATTTT. V is TRBV6-2 or TRBV6-3 and J is TRBJ1-3; possibly TRBD1 for D (5 bases). Germline V gene sequence: CDR1 MNHEY, CDR2 SVGEGT. V was cut by 2 bases and J by 0 bases, with 11 bases left in between. The CDR3 covers 16 residues.

The chain is built from TRBV11-3 and TRBJ1-1; D uncertain. Per the germline V gene, CDR1 is SGHNT and CDR2 is YENEEA. This CDR3 has 15 residues. The V and J ends lost 1 base and 2 bases respectively, with 11 bases between them. The CDR3 loop reads CASSLVRNRNTEAFF. CDR3 in DNA: TGTGCCAGCAGCTTAGTAAGAAACAGAAACACTGAAGCTTTCTTT.

The chain combines TRBV6-5 with TRBJ1-2, with a tentative D call TRBD1 (6 bases). This CDR3 has 13 amino acids. V dropped 7 bases and J dropped 8 bases, with 17 bases sitting between them. Per the germline V gene, CDR1 is MNHEY and CDR2 is SVGAGI. This CDR3 is CASKSRGAHGYTF. CDR3 bases: TGTGCCAGCAAGTCCCGGGGGGCGCACGGCTACACCTTC.

V usage is TRBV2 and J usage is TRBJ2-2, with 8 bases that match TRBD1. Trimming took 5 bases from V and 1 from J; bases not matched to a gene: 3. CDR1 is SNHLY, CDR2 FYNNEI, per germline. This CDR3 region has 15 residues. In DNA form, the CDR3 reads TGTGCCAGCAGTCGAGGACAGGGGAACACCGGGGAGCTGTTTTTT. Its translation: CASSRGQGNTGELFF. The full variable domain, completed using reference TRBV2 and TRBJ2-2, is EPEVTQTPSHQVTQMGQEVILRCVPISNHLYFYWYRQILGQKVEFLVSFYNNEISEKSEIFDDQFSVERPDGSNFTLKIRSTKLEDSAMYFCASSRGQGNTGELFFGEGSRLTVL.

This rearrangement joins TRBV5-6 to TRBJ1-1; 7 bases fit TRBD1. This CDR3 region has 16 residues. Trimming removed 0 bases from V and 3 bases from J; junction bases left unmatched: 8. Germline-derived CDR1 and CDR2 are SGHDT and YYEEEE. The CDR3 reads CASSLEGAVRYTEAFF. Written as DNA, the CDR3 is TGTGCCAGCAGCTTGGAGGGGGCCGTGAGGTACACTGAAGCTTTCTTT.

The gene calls are TRBV7-2 and TRBJ1-3; perhaps TRBD1 as D (6 bases). Trimming took off 5 bases at V and 1 base at J, with 12 bases between the two ends. Germline V gene data show CDR1 as SGHTA and CDR2 as FQGNSA. The CDR3 has 15 amino acids. CDR3 nucleotide sequence: TGTGCCAGCAGCGCGCGGCAGGGGTCTGGAAACACCATATATTTT. This codes for CASSARQGSGNTIYF.

The chain links TRBV5-4 to TRBJ1-2, with 7 bases identical to TRBD1. The CDR3 has 17 residues. The germline gives CDR1 SGHNT, CDR2 YYREEE (reference sequence). The ends lost 0 bases at V and 2 bases at J; junction bases unmatched: 10. The chain's CDR3 is CASSLEVRQGPNYGYTF. The CDR3 region has the DNA TGTGCCAGCAGCTTGGAGGTCCGACAGGGACCGAACTATGGCTACACCTTC.

The chain links TRBV19 to TRBJ2-2; 9 positions agree with TRBD2. V shed 4 bases and J 5 bases; nucleotides not matched to a gene: 5. The CDR3 sequence is 15 residues long. Per the germline V gene, CDR1 is LNHDA and CDR2 is SQIVND (reference sequence). CDR3 in amino acids: CASSKRGAGTGELFF. In DNA form, the CDR3 reads TGTGCCAGTAGTAAGCGGGGGGCCGGAACCGGGGAGCTGTTTTTT.

The rearrangement uses TRBV4-1 and TRBJ1-3, with D tentatively TRBD1 (5 bases). From germline, CDR1 is MGHRA and CDR2 YSYEKL. V was trimmed by 1 base and J by 0 bases, leaving 7 bases between them. This CDR3 is built from 15 residues. The DNA for the CDR3 is TGCGCCAGCAGCCAAGTACAGGACTCTGGAAACACCATATATTTT. This gives the protein CASSQVQDSGNTIYF.

This clone has only one observation. The chain has TRBV6-4 and TRBJ1-6; D ambiguous. This CDR3 region has 14 residues. V was clipped by 5 bases and J by 7 bases, with 12 bases between them. CDR1 is MRHNA, CDR2 SNTAGT, per germline. The CDR3 nucleotides are TGTGCCAGCAGTCCGACGGGGTTCAATTCACCCCTCCACTTT. Amino acids: CASSPTGFNSPLHF.

This clone was seen a few times. The J gene is TRBJ1-2, the V gene TRBV5-1, with D perhaps TRBD1 (6 bases). The CDR3 runs to 13 residues. V was shortened by 4 bases and J by 1 base, with 8 bases between the two germline ends. Germline values: CDR1 SGHRS, CDR2 YFSETQ. This CDR3 is CASSPDSNYGYTF. CDR3 in DNA: TGCGCCAGCAGCCCGGACAGTAACTATGGCTACACCTTC. Drawing the rest from reference TRBV5-1 and TRBJ1-2, the complete variable domain is KAGVTQTPRYLIKTRGQQVTLSCSPISGHRSVSWYQQTPGQGLQFLFEYFSETQRNKGNFPGRFSGRQFSNSRSEMNVSTLELGDSALYLCASSPDSNYGYTFGSGTRLTVV.

The rearrangement links TRBV6-5 to TRBJ2-5; TRBD2 agrees at 9 bases. The junction had 7 bases not matched to a gene; V was cut back by 6 bases and J by 5 bases. The CDR3 has 14 amino acids. Germline V CDR1 and CDR2: MNHEY, SVGAGI. The CDR3 bases are TGTGCCAGCAGGATTAGCGGGGGAGGCGAGACCCAGTACTTC. Its translation: CASRISGGGETQYF.